A selection of T cell receptor beta chains follows, all from one sample in a study of control samples from healthy donors and cancer patients. Method: immunoSEQ multiplex PCR; TCRdb's copy keeps in-frame clones and lacks some. Among 120,000 or so clones, around 87% were seen once, and the ten largest hold around 3%. Sequencing was carried out using blood. The origin of the receptors is a man aged 55 to 69 in good health. Both conserved end residues are part of each CDR3. Each record gives: CDR3 DNA, CDR3 protein, D gene, V gene, J gene, clone size. A D gene is named only where the DNA matches it firmly. Expanded clones are given a class, and other clones once, few, many or no size at all.

DNA: TGTGCCAGCAGGTTCGGGACGGAATATGGCTACACCTTC; CDR3: CASRFGTEYGYTF; D: NA; V: TRBV12-3/TRBV12-4; J: TRBJ1-2; size: NA
DNA: TGTGCCAGCAGCCAATCCGAGGTGGGTCACACTGAAGCTTTCTTT; CDR3: CASSQSEVGHTEAFF; D: NA; V: TRBV16; J: TRBJ1-1; size: NA
DNA: TGTGCCGTTCAGGGGTTCGTCACCGGGGACTATGGCTACACCTTC; CDR3: CAVQGFVTGDYGYTF; D: NA; V: TRBV28; J: TRBJ1-2; size: few
DNA: TGTGCCAGCAGCCAGGTCCCGGGACAGGGTTCAGGAGAGGGCTACACCTTC; CDR3: CASSQVPGQGSGEGYTF; D: TRBD1; V: TRBV4-2; J: TRBJ1-2; size: NA
DNA: TGTGCCAGCAGTTCACCATCCGGGACCATAACAGGCGAGCAGTACTTC; CDR3: CASSSPSGTITGEQYF; D: NA; V: TRBV5-6; J: TRBJ2-7; size: NA
DNA: TGTGCCAGCAGCAAAGAGAACTCGGGACAGGGGTACGACGAGCAGTACTTC; CDR3: CASSKENSGQGYDEQYF; D: NA; V: TRBV21-1; J: TRBJ2-7; size: NA
DNA: TGTGCCAGTAGTATAGAAACCGGGACAGCAAATCTAGCCAAAAACATTCAGTACTTC; CDR3: CASSIETGTANLAKNIQYF; D: TRBD1; V: TRBV19; J: TRBJ2-4; size: NA
DNA: TGTGCCACCAGTGAGGCAGGGCTTATGAGTGGCTACACCTTC; CDR3: CATSEAGLMSGYTF; D: NA; V: TRBV24-1; J: TRBJ1-2; size: NA
DNA: TGTGCCAGCAGCCCACCGTTGAATAATGAAGCTTTCTTT; CDR3: CASSPPLNNEAFF; D: NA; V: TRBV28; J: TRBJ1-1; size: NA
DNA: TGTGCCAGTAGTATTGGTTCCCGTCAGCCCCAGCATTTT; CDR3: CASSIGSRQPQHF; D: NA; V: TRBV19; J: TRBJ1-5; size: NA
DNA: TGTGCCAGCAGCAGTTCAGGAGATAGCAATCAGCCCCAGCATTTT; CDR3: CASSSSGDSNQPQHF; D: NA; V: TRBV6-5; J: TRBJ1-5; size: NA
DNA: TGTGCCAGTAGTCAGGGGGTTGGAGATACGCAGTATTTT; CDR3: CASSQGVGDTQYF; D: TRBD1; V: TRBV19; J: TRBJ2-3; size: NA
DNA: TGTGCCAGCAGCTTAGCTTCGGGGGTGAACACCGGGGAGCTGTTTTTT; CDR3: CASSLASGVNTGELFF; D: NA; V: TRBV7-2; J: TRBJ2-2; size: NA
DNA: TGTGCCTGGACCGGAGGGGGGACAGTAAAAAATTCACCCCTCCACTTT; CDR3: CAWTGGGTVKNSPLHF; D: TRBD1; V: TRBV30; J: TRBJ1-6; size: NA
DNA: TGTGCCAGCAGCAGCGGACAGGGGTCGGGAAACACCATATATTTT; CDR3: CASSSGQGSGNTIYF; D: TRBD1; V: TRBV6-5; J: TRBJ1-3; size: NA
DNA: TGTGCCAGCTCACCCGGGACAAAGCATGCAGCTTTCTTT; CDR3: CASSPGTKHAAFF; D: NA; V: TRBV18; J: TRBJ1-1; size: NA
DNA: TGTGCCAGCTCACCAAACGGACAGGGGAACTATGGCTACACCTTC; CDR3: CASSPNGQGNYGYTF; D: TRBD1; V: TRBV18; J: TRBJ1-2; size: NA
DNA: TGTGCCAGCACACAAGACAGGACTAACAATCAGCCCCAGCATTTT; CDR3: CASTQDRTNNQPQHF; D: NA; V: TRBV6-5; J: TRBJ1-5; size: few
DNA: TGTGCCAGCAGCTTAAATTACGGAACCCCCTACGAGCAGTACTTC; CDR3: CASSLNYGTPYEQYF; D: NA; V: TRBV7-3; J: TRBJ2-7; size: NA
DNA: TGTGCCAGCAGCATCCGTGGGGACAGGTACTCCTACGAGCAGTACTTC; CDR3: CASSIRGDRYSYEQYF; D: NA; V: TRBV21-1; J: TRBJ2-7; size: NA
DNA: TGTGCCAGCAGTTTAAAAGGAGTCCCTAACTATGGCTACACCTTC; CDR3: CASSLKGVPNYGYTF; D: NA; V: TRBV28; J: TRBJ1-2; size: NA
DNA: TGTGCCAGCAGTCCATCGACAGGGGGCTTCGCCAAAAACATTCAGTACTTC; CDR3: CASSPSTGGFAKNIQYF; D: TRBD1; V: TRBV28; J: TRBJ2-4; size: NA
DNA: TGTGCCAGCAGCACTTGGACAGGGGGCGGCAATCAGCCCCAGCATTTT; CDR3: CASSTWTGGGNQPQHF; D: TRBD1; V: TRBV7-9; J: TRBJ1-5; size: NA
DNA: TGTGCCAGTAGTATACTGCGGACGGGCGATTCACCCCTCCACTTT; CDR3: CASSILRTGDSPLHF; D: NA; V: TRBV19; J: TRBJ1-6; size: NA
DNA: TGTGCCAGCTCACCGAATAGGGGCGAGACCCAGTACTTC; CDR3: CASSPNRGETQYF; D: NA; V: TRBV18; J: TRBJ2-5; size: once
DNA: TGTGCCAGCAGTTTAGCCGGAGACAGGGGGCAAGATACGCAGTATTTT; CDR3: CASSLAGDRGQDTQYF; D: TRBD1; V: TRBV28; J: TRBJ2-3; size: NA
DNA: TGTGCCAGCAGTGGAACAGGCGGCTACACCTTC; CDR3: CASSGTGGYTF; D: NA; V: TRBV25-1; J: TRBJ1-2; size: NA
DNA: TGTGCCAGCAGCTTCCCGCGGGACAGCTACACCTTC; CDR3: CASSFPRDSYTF; D: NA; V: TRBV7-2; J: TRBJ1-2; size: NA
DNA: TGTGCCAGCGGAGATACAGGGATCTCACCCCTCCACTTT; CDR3: CASGDTGISPLHF; D: NA; V: TRBV2; J: TRBJ1-6; size: few
DNA: TGTGCCAGTACCCCAGGGGGCTTTATGGAAAAACTGTTTTTT; CDR3: CASTPGGFMEKLFF; D: TRBD1; V: TRBV19; J: TRBJ1-4; size: NA
DNA: TGCGCCAGCAGCTTGGCCAAGGGGGGGTACACTGAAGCTTTCTTT; CDR3: CASSLAKGGYTEAFF; D: NA; V: TRBV5-1; J: TRBJ1-1; size: NA
DNA: TGTGCCAGCAGCTTGGACGGCTCCTATAATTCACCCCTCCACTTT; CDR3: CASSLDGSYNSPLHF; D: NA; V: TRBV5-6; J: TRBJ1-6; size: NA
DNA: TGTGCCAGCAGTTACTCGGGGCAGGTCACAGATACGCAGTATTTT; CDR3: CASSYSGQVTDTQYF; D: NA; V: TRBV6-5; J: TRBJ2-3; size: NA
DNA: TGTGCCAGCAGCGTCGGGGGGTCTATAAGGAACACCGGGGAGCTGTTTTTT; CDR3: CASSVGGSIRNTGELFF; D: TRBD2; V: TRBV9; J: TRBJ2-2; size: NA
DNA: TGTGCCAGCAGCCGGGGACAGGGGGAGTCCGGGGAGCTGTTTTTT; CDR3: CASSRGQGESGELFF; D: TRBD1; V: TRBV7-9; J: TRBJ2-2; size: NA
DNA: TGTGCCAGCAGCTATACAGGGTTCACCGGGGAGCTGTTTTTT; CDR3: CASSYTGFTGELFF; D: NA; V: TRBV5-6; J: TRBJ2-2; size: NA
DNA: TGTGCCAGCAGCTTAGGTACAGGGGCGCGGGAAAAACTGTTTTTT; CDR3: CASSLGTGAREKLFF; D: TRBD1; V: TRBV7-9; J: TRBJ1-4; size: NA
DNA: TGTGCCATCAGTCGACAGGGGGCTGACGAGCAGTACTTC; CDR3: CAISRQGADEQYF; D: TRBD1; V: TRBV10-3; J: TRBJ2-7; size: once
DNA: TGCGCCAGCAGTGACCGGGACAGCACCTATGGCTACACCTTC; CDR3: CASSDRDSTYGYTF; D: TRBD1; V: TRBV10-2; J: TRBJ1-2; size: once
DNA: TGTGCCAGCAGTTGGGGACAGGGCAATCAGCCCCAGCATTTT; CDR3: CASSWGQGNQPQHF; D: TRBD1; V: TRBV6-5; J: TRBJ1-5; size: NA
DNA: TGCGCCAGCAGTGAGCTTTCCGGTGGTGAAGCTTTCTTT; CDR3: CASSELSGGEAFF; D: NA; V: TRBV10-2; J: TRBJ1-1; size: NA
DNA: TGTGCCAGCAGCCTCGGGGTCCAAGAGACCCAGTACTTC; CDR3: CASSLGVQETQYF; D: NA; V: TRBV7-8; J: TRBJ2-5; size: NA